This note documents a single T cell receptor (beta chain) sequence. Its antigen is unidentified. This record comes from a study of regulatory T cells in long-lasting Graves disease. Libraries of TCR beta came from iRepertoire HTBI primers plus Arm-PCR of CDR3 regions. TCRdb re-analysed the multiplex PCR reads in MiXCR, keeping a single row per CDR3 protein. There are some 490,000 distinct CDR3 sequences in the sample; 12% occur only once, and about 8.9% lies in the top ten. The sample's time point: newly diagnosed GD, antithyroid drugs for less than 3 months. Isolated PBMC RNA provided the starting material for the TCR library. The CDR3 is made up of 15 amino acids. Germline V gene lookup returns CDR1 DFQATT and CDR2 SNEGSKA (reference sequence). With 1 base removed from V and 5 bases from J, the gap between germline ends came to 17 bases. General study points: Favored usage of TRBV28, TRBJ1-2 and TRBJ2-5 was recorded in persistent disease.

In addition, the sample was reused for a study of T cells in Graves' hyperthyroidism and ophthalmopathy. That study reports: It was considered stable Graves' hyperthyroidism when ophthalmopathy did not progress within 18 months. A model of 13 V-J pairs discriminated ophthalmopathy from stable hyperthyroidism.

The clonotype originates from a woman in her twenties or thirties with Graves disease. The sample in question was peripheral blood mononuclear cells (PBMCs), obtained at new diagnosis, from a patient treated with antithyroid drugs. The chain combines TRBV20-1 with TRBJ2-5; D gene unclear. CDR3 coding DNA: TGCAGTGCTAGAGCGTCTAAGGGCTCCGGGGAGACCCAGTACTTC. Translated, it gives CSARASKGSGETQYF.